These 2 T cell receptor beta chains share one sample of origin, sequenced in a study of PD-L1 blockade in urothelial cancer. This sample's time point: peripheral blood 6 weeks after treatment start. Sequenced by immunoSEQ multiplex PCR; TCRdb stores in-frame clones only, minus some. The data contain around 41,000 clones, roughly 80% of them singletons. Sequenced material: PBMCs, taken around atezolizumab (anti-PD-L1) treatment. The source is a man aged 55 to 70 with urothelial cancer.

The CDR3 spells CASGKRLSGANVLTF. The CDR3 bases are TGTGCCAGCGGCAAGAGGCTCTCTGGGGCCAACGTCCTGACTTTC. The chain combines TRBV7-3 with TRBJ2-6; D is undetermined. The V gene's germline CDR1 is SGHTA and CDR2 FQGTGA. The CDR3 totals 15 residues. Trimming removed 8 bases at V and 0 bases at J, with 11 bases between.

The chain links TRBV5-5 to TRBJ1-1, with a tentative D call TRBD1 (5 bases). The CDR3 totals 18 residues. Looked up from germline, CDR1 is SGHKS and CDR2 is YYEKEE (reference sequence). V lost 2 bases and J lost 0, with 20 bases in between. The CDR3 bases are TGTGCCAGCAGCTTAAAAGGAGCGTCTGGGACTATGAACACTGAAGCTTTCTTT. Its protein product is CASSLKGASGTMNTEAFF.